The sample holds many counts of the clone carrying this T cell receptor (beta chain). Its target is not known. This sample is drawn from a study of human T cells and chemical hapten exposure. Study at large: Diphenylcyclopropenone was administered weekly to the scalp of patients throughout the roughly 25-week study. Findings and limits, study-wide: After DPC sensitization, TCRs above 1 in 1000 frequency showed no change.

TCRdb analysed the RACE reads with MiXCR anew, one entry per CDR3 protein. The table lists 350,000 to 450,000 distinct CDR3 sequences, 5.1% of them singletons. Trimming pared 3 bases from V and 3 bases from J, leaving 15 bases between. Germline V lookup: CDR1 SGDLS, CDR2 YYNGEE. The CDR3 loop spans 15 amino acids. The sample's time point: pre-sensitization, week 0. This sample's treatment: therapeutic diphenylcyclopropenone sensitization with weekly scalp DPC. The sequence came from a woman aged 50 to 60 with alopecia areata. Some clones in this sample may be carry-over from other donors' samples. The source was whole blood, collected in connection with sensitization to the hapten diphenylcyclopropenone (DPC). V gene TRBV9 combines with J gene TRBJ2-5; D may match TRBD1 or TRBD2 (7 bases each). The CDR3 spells CASSARQGGEETQYF. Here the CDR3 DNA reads TGTGCCAGCAGCGCGCGACAGGGAGGGGAAGAGACCCAGTACTTC.